This T cell receptor (beta chain) is from a study of control samples from healthy donors and cancer patients. Only in-frame clones appear in the TCRdb table, and some are missing; sequencing was by immunoSEQ multiplex PCR. The table lists about 160,000 clones, approximately 94% of them singletons, with 11% to 15% in the top ten. The germline gives CDR1 SGHKS, CDR2 YYEKEE (reference sequence). The V and J ends lost 0 bases and 4 bases respectively, with 14 bases between them. The CDR3 covers 16 residues. The source is a man aged 60 to 69 with colorectal cancer. The material sequenced was PBMCs. The rearrangement uses TRBV5-5 and TRBJ1-5; maybe TRBD1 (6 bases). The DNA for the CDR3 is TGTGCCAGCAGCTTGGAGGGCAGGGGTAGTAATCAGCCCCAGCATTTT. It translates to CASSLEGRGSNQPQHF.